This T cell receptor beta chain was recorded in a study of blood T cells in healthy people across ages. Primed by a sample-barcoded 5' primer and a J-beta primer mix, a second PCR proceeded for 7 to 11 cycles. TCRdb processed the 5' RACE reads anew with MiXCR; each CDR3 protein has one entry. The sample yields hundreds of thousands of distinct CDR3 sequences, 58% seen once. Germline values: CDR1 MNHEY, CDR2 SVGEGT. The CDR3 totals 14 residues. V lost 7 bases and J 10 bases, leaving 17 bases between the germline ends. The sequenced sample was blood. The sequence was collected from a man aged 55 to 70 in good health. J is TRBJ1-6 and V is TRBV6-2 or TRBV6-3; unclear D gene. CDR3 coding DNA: TGTGCCAGCACCTTGGAGGGCAATCGGTCACCCCTCCACTTT. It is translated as CASTLEGNRSPLHF.